Below are 3 T cell receptor beta chains sequenced from a single sample in a study of cytomegalovirus exposure and HLA in healthy donors. PCR primers comprised 60 Vbeta and 13 Jbeta primers. Profiling relied on immunoSEQ multiplex PCR, and the TCRdb table lists in-frame clones only, not all of them. The sample has about 110,000 clones; about 70% are singletons. Sequencing used PBMCs. The receptor source for this set is a man in his fifties in good health and CMV-seropositive.

CDR3 DNA sequence: TGTGCCAGCAGCTCGATGGGGGGTAGGGGCTCCTACGAGCAGTACTTC. Translated: CASSSMGGRGSYEQYF. V and J are TRBV11-2 and TRBJ2-7, with D tentatively TRBD2 (6 bases). This CDR3 region has 16 residues. Germline values: CDR1 SGHAT, CDR2 FQNNGV. Trimming left V 4 bases short and J 0 bases short, with 16 bases between.

The V and J genes are TRBV27 and TRBJ2-5; 13 bases match TRBD2. The V gene end was trimmed by 3 bases and the J gene end by 3 bases; junction bases not matched to a gene: 7. Germline V lookup: CDR1 MNHEY, CDR2 SMNVEV (reference sequence). The CDR3 totals 17 residues. The CDR3 DNA sequence: TGTGCCAGCAGTTTTACGGGACTAGCGGGGCTAAAAGAGACCCAGTACTTC. Its translation: CASSFTGLAGLKETQYF.

This clone was recorded once. The DNA for the CDR3 is TGTGCCAGCAGTGGAGGGCGAACCCTTAACAATGAGCAGTTCTTC. Translated: CASSGGRTLNNEQFF. This rearrangement joins TRBV2 to TRBJ2-1, with D perhaps matching TRBD2 (5 bases). Per the germline V gene, CDR1 is SNHLY and CDR2 is FYNNEI. The V gene lost 4 bases and the J gene lost 5 bases, with 15 bases spanning the gap. The CDR3 contains 15 residues.